This is a list of T cell receptor beta chains from one sample in a study of blood T cell repertoires in COVID-19. Clones were sequenced by immunoSEQ multiplex PCR, and TCRdb holds only the in-frame ones, with some missing. The sample has 250,000 to 400,000 clones; about nine tenths are singletons. Sequencing input: peripheral blood. These receptors were collected from a woman younger than 45 with COVID-19, enrolled during active disease. The CDR3 runs from the conserved cysteine through the conserved F or W. The D gene is left open where the match is weak. Clone size is given for some rows only: seen once, a few or many times, or a class if the clone is expanded.

abundance	d_gene	j_gene	v_gene	CDR3nt	CDR3aa
few	NA	TRBJ1-3	TRBV30	TGTGCCTGGAGTGCATCCGGGGTTAATAGAAACACCATATATTTT	CAWSASGVNRNTIYF
NA	NA	TRBJ1-2	TRBV5-1	TGCGCCAGCAGCTTGGACCCGGGTGCCGTAAAAGGCTACACCTTC	CASSLDPGAVKGYTF
NA	NA	TRBJ1-1	TRBV6-2/TRBV6-3	TGTACCCCCAGCCCCTTCCCGGGACGGGGGGGAACTGAAGCTTTCTTT	CTPSPFPGRGGTEAFF
NA	TRBD1	TRBJ1-5	TRBV6-1	TGTGCCAGCACCGACACAGGACAGGCGAATCAGCCCCAGCATTTT	CASTDTGQANQPQHF
NA	TRBD1	TRBJ1-2	TRBV19	TGTGCCAGTCATTGGGGGGACAGGGCCCCCTCGGGCTATGGCTACACCTTC	CASHWGDRAPSGYGYTF
NA	TRBD2	TRBJ2-1	TRBV9	TGTGCCAGCAGCGCCGGACTAGCGGGGGGCAATGAGCAGTTCTTC	CASSAGLAGGNEQFF
NA	NA	TRBJ1-1	TRBV4-1	TGCGCCAGCAGCCAAGGCCCCCGGGGGACTGAAGCTTTCTTT	CASSQGPRGTEAFF
NA	TRBD1	TRBJ2-7	TRBV18	TGTGCCAGCTCACTCCGGCAGGGGGCCTACGAGCAGTACTTC	CASSLRQGAYEQYF
NA	NA	TRBJ2-3	TRBV11-3	TGTGCCAGCAGCCAGGGCACCACAGATACGCAGTATTTT	CASSQGTTDTQYF
few	NA	TRBJ1-1	TRBV9	TGTGCCAGCAGCGTAGTTGGTCAGGGAGGCACTGAAGCTTTCTTT	CASSVVGQGGTEAFF
NA	NA	TRBJ1-1	TRBV5-6	TGTGCCAGCAGCTACACGGCGGGCACTGAAGCTTTCTTT	CASSYTAGTEAFF
NA	NA	TRBJ1-2	TRBV12-3/TRBV12-4	TGTGCCAGCAGTTTGGAGGGTTTTAGCTACACCTTC	CASSLEGFSYTF
NA	NA	TRBJ1-2	TRBV19	TGTGCCAGTAACCTTCCCGGGGAATCCTATGGCTACACCTTC	CASNLPGESYGYTF
NA	NA	TRBJ1-5	TRBV3-1/TRBV3-2	TGTGCCAGCAGCCAATCTTCCCGGTCTTATAGCAATCAGCCCCAGCATTTT	CASSQSSRSYSNQPQHF
NA	TRBD1	TRBJ1-2	TRBV6-5	TGTGCCAGCAGGCAGGGGGATTATGGCTACACCTTC	CASRQGDYGYTF
NA	TRBD1	TRBJ1-2	TRBV27	TGTGCCAGCAGCGGGACAGTGGATTCACCCCGTGGCTACACCTTC	CASSGTVDSPRGYTF
NA	NA	TRBJ2-3	TRBV18	TGTGCCAGCTCACCAGCGGCCCCCACCTTGCATACGCAGTATTTT	CASSPAAPTLHTQYF
NA	TRBD2	TRBJ2-3	TRBV14	TGTGCCAGCAGCCAAGCCCCACCGGGACTAGCGGGGGGGCCTGAGACAGATACGCAGTATTTT	CASSQAPPGLAGGPETDTQYF
NA	NA	TRBJ1-2	TRBV28	TGTGCCAGCAGTTTAGTAATGGGCGATGGCTACACCTTC	CASSLVMGDGYTF
NA	TRBD2	TRBJ2-1	TRBV18	TGTGCCAGCTCGTCCGGGACTAGCGTCACCCAGTTCTTC	CASSSGTSVTQFF
NA	NA	TRBJ1-4	TRBV28	TGTGCCAGCAGTCCCCACCCGAGGGAGGTTGAAAAACTGTTTTTT	CASSPHPREVEKLFF
few	NA	TRBJ2-2	TRBV6-4	TGTGCCAGCAGTGAAGGCGGGGAAGCCGGGGAGCTGTTTTTT	CASSEGGEAGELFF
NA	NA	TRBJ1-2	TRBV4-1	TGCGCCAGCAGCAACCCGGGACAAGGGAATTATGGCTACACCTTC	CASSNPGQGNYGYTF
NA	TRBD1	TRBJ2-1	TRBV11-1	TGTGCCAGCAGCTCCCCCCGGGACAGCAGGAATGAGCAGTTCTTC	CASSSPRDSRNEQFF
NA	NA	TRBJ1-5	TRBV19	TGTGCCAGTAGTATTTATTCGGGGTCCCGGGGGCCCCAGCATTTT	CASSIYSGSRGPQHF
NA	TRBD2	TRBJ2-5	TRBV11-3	TGTGCCAGCCGCTTTGGGGGGCGGGGGGCCCAGTACTTC	CASRFGGRGAQYF
NA	TRBD1	TRBJ1-1	TRBV13	TGTGCCAGCAGCTTGAGACAGGGGGGCTTCTACGCTGAAGCTTTCTTT	CASSLRQGGFYAEAFF
few	TRBD1	TRBJ1-5	TRBV7-6	TGTGCCAGCAGCCCCCGACAGGGGTCGGGCAATCAGCCCCAGCATTTT	CASSPRQGSGNQPQHF
NA	TRBD2	TRBJ2-3	TRBV4-1	TGCGCCAGCAGCCAAGTTTTCTTGGCTAGCGGGGCCACAGATACGCAGTATTTT	CASSQVFLASGATDTQYF
NA	NA	TRBJ2-2	TRBV4-1	TGCGCCAGCAGCCCCTCAATAGAGTCCGGGGAGCTGTTTTTT	CASSPSIESGELFF
NA	TRBD1	TRBJ1-2	TRBV19	TGTGCCAGTAGTATTGGGACAGGGCCCCGAGCTAACTATGGCTACACCTTC	CASSIGTGPRANYGYTF
NA	NA	TRBJ1-2	TRBV6-5	TGTGCCAGCAGTAGGGACAACCCTCTCTATGGCTACACCTTC	CASSRDNPLYGYTF
NA	NA	TRBJ2-3	TRBV5-1	TGCGCCAGCAGCGCGGGTGAAGTCACAGATACGCAGTATTTT	CASSAGEVTDTQYF
NA	NA	TRBJ1-5	TRBV19	TGTGCCAGTAGCTGGGGGGTACGAGGTCAGCCCCAGCATTTT	CASSWGVRGQPQHF
NA	TRBD1	TRBJ1-1	TRBV10-1	TGCGCCAGCAGACCGACAGGGGAATATGCTGAAGCTTTCTTT	CASRPTGEYAEAFF
NA	TRBD1	TRBJ2-5	TRBV2	TGTGCCAGCAGGGCAACAGGGGGGCAAGAGACCCAGTACTTC	CASRATGGQETQYF
NA	NA	TRBJ1-5	TRBV6-5	TGTGCCAGCAGGGCAGGTCCTAATAATCAGCCCCAGCATTTT	CASRAGPNNQPQHF
NA	NA	TRBJ2-5	TRBV2	TGTGCCAGCAGTATTGGGGGGCAAGAGACCCAGTACTTC	CASSIGGQETQYF
NA	NA	TRBJ1-1	TRBV19	TGTGCCAGTAGTCCATGGGACTCGGGGGGAACTGAAGCTTTCTTT	CASSPWDSGGTEAFF
few	TRBD1	TRBJ1-5	TRBV3-1/TRBV3-2	TGTGCCAGCAGCCGAGGACAGGGGGGAGGGCAGCCCCAGCATTTT	CASSRGQGGGQPQHF
once	NA	TRBJ2-1	TRBV19	TGTGCCACTCGGGGGAACTACAATGAGCAGTTCTTC	CATRGNYNEQFF
NA	TRBD2	TRBJ2-1	TRBV5-4	TGTGCCAGCAGGTCGGGACTAGCGGGGGTAAGCTCCTACAATGAGCAGTTCTTC	CASRSGLAGVSSYNEQFF
NA	NA	TRBJ2-1	TRBV2	TGTGCCAGCACCGTGCGGGGGCCCTACAATGAGCAGTTCTTC	CASTVRGPYNEQFF
NA	NA	TRBJ1-6	TRBV2	TGTGCCAGCAGTCTGAGTCGGGAAGCTTATTCACCCCTCCACTTT	CASSLSREAYSPLHF
NA	TRBD1	TRBJ1-1	TRBV27	TGTGCCAGCACTGACAGGGGTGAGGAAGCTTTCTTT	CASTDRGEEAFF
NA	TRBD2	TRBJ2-1	TRBV5-1	TGCGCCAGCAGCCCGGGACTAGCGGGGATTGAGCAGTTCTTC	CASSPGLAGIEQFF
NA	NA	TRBJ1-6	TRBV9	TGTGCCAGCAGCCCGCAGGGGAACTATAATTCACCCCTCCACTTT	CASSPQGNYNSPLHF
NA	NA	TRBJ2-2	TRBV27	TGTGCCAGCAGTCCCGGACTATCCGGGGAGCTGTTTTTT	CASSPGLSGELFF
NA	NA	TRBJ1-1	TRBV7-8	TGTGCCAGCAGCACATTACAGGTTAACACTGAAGCTTTCTTT	CASSTLQVNTEAFF
few	TRBD1	TRBJ1-4	TRBV4-3	TGCGCCAGCAGCCATATCACCGGGACAGGGCGGGGGAGTGGAGAAAAACTGTTTTTT	CASSHITGTGRGSGEKLFF
NA	NA	TRBJ1-1	TRBV20-1	TGCAGTGCCCCACAGAACACTGAAGCTTTCTTT	CSAPQNTEAFF
few	NA	TRBJ2-1	TRBV6-2/TRBV6-3	TGTGCCAGCAGTGCAGGGGACCCCTACAATGAGCAGTTCTTC	CASSAGDPYNEQFF
NA	NA	TRBJ2-3	TRBV27	TGTGCCAGCAGCGGACGGATGGACAGCAGCACAGATACGCAGTATTTT	CASSGRMDSSTDTQYF
NA	TRBD2	TRBJ2-2	TRBV11-2	TGTGCCAGCAGCCAGGGACTAGCGGGGGGGGAGCTGTTTTTT	CASSQGLAGGELFF
NA	TRBD2	TRBJ2-3	TRBV27	TGTGCCAGCAGTTTATTCAGCGGGGGGTCAGATACGCAGTATTTT	CASSLFSGGSDTQYF
NA	NA	TRBJ2-1	TRBV7-8	TGTGCCAGCAGCTTAGTACGGGCGACAGGTGAGCAGTTCTTC	CASSLVRATGEQFF
NA	NA	TRBJ1-3	TRBV7-2	TGTGCCAGCAGCTTAGCGGTCACAGGGTCTGGAAACACCATATATTTT	CASSLAVTGSGNTIYF
NA	NA	TRBJ1-2	TRBV11-2	TGTGCCAGCAGCTTAGCGCGGCGCTTCTACACCTTC	CASSLARRFYTF